This passage covers 15 T cell receptor beta chains from one sample sequenced in a study of shared clonotypes between healthy human individuals. The table came from immunoSEQ multiplex PCR; TCRdb's copy has only in-frame clones and leaves some out. The table has more than 600,000 clones, roughly 94% seen once. CD45RO-negative, CCR7-positively selected cells formed the naive CD8 fraction, excluding terminally differentiated effector memory CD45RA+ cells. What was sequenced was naive CD8+ T cells sorted from blood. The receptors originated from a man younger than 45 in good health.

Comments on this clone: At one of its ends the junction is not consistent with the germline gene, which may arise from a read error. V usage is TRBV5-3 and J usage is TRBJ1-5; 8 nucleotides line up with TRBD1. TRBV5-3 is an ORF for which the function is uncertain. CDR3 length: 14 amino acids. The DNA of the CDR3 is TGTGCCAGCAGCTGGGGACAGGACAATCAGCCCCAGCATTTT. Protein: CASSWGQDNQPQHF.

The genes are TRBV27 and TRBJ2-7; 14 bases match TRBD2. The CDR3 consists of 17 residues. Germline V gives CDR1 MNHEY, CDR2 SMNVEV (reference sequence). V dropped 1 base and J dropped 5; count of bases not matched to a gene: 7. The chain's CDR3 is CASSLFGTSGSINEQYF. As DNA, the CDR3 is TGTGCCAGCAGTTTATTTGGGACTAGCGGGAGTATCAACGAGCAGTACTTC.

The V and J genes are TRBV27 and TRBJ2-3; TRBD2 matches at 7 bases. This CDR3 is 16 amino acids long. CDR1 is MNHEY, CDR2 SMNVEV, per germline (reference sequence). Trimming cost V 2 bases and J 1 base; bases outside gene matches: 6. CDR3 loop: CASSLNPSGRTDTQYF. CDR3 DNA: TGTGCCAGCAGTTTAAATCCTAGCGGTCGCACAGATACGCAGTATTTT.

This sequence joins TRBV9 and TRBJ1-2; 7 bases match TRBD1. With V trimmed by 4 bases and J by 2 bases, 2 bases remained unmatched. The germline V gene has CDR1 SGDLS and CDR2 YYNGEE. CDR3 length: 13 amino acids. The CDR3 spells CASSPGQNYGYTF. DNA for the CDR3: TGTGCCAGCAGCCCGGGACAGAACTATGGCTACACCTTC. Full variable domain (remainder filled in from reference TRBV9 and TRBJ1-2): DSGVTQTPKHLITATGQRVTLRCSPRSGDLSVYWYQQSLDQGLQFLIQYYNGEERAKGNILERFSAQQFPDLHSELNLSSLELGDSALYFCASSPGQNYGYTFGSGTRLTVV.

The chain is built from TRBV21-1 and TRBJ1-4; the DNA was not compared with TRBD1, the D call given in the table. TRBV21-1 counts as a pseudogene. The CDR3 is 16 amino acids. For the CDR3, the DNA is TGTGCCAGCAGCAAATTGGAGGGGGCTATTAATGAAAAACTGTTTTTT. Translating it yields CASSKLEGAINEKLFF.

This chain uses TRBV14 with TRBJ2-3; 10 bases fit TRBD2. Trimming cost V 3 bases and J 0 bases; bases outside gene matches: 9. The germline CDR1 and CDR2 sequences are SGHDN and FVKESK. This CDR3 has 18 residues. CDR3 bases: TGTGCCAGCAGCCACCGGACTAGCGGAACCTATAGCACAGATACGCAGTATTTT. Amino acid sequence: CASSHRTSGTYSTDTQYF. The variable domain in full, completed from reference TRBV14 and TRBJ2-3, reads EAGVTQFPSHSVIEKGQTVTLRCDPISGHDNLYWYRRVMGKEIKFLLHFVKESKQDESGMPNNRFLAERTGGTYSTLKVQPAELEDSGVYFCASSHRTSGTYSTDTQYFGPGTRLTVL.

Turning to this clone: This CDR3 is also generated by other DNA sequences in the sample. The chain employs TRBV27 and TRBJ2-3; no clear D. The length of the CDR3 is 13 residues. Germline V lookup: CDR1 MNHEY, CDR2 SMNVEV (reference sequence). Trimming cost V 0 bases and J 3 bases, with 4 bases left between them. The CDR3 DNA reads as TGTGCCAGCAGTTTATCTCGAACAGATACGCAGTATTTT. Its translation: CASSLSRTDTQYF.

The genes are TRBV28 and TRBJ1-3; D call uncertain. Germline V gene lookup returns CDR1 MDHEN and CDR2 SYDVKM. V was cut by 3 bases and J by 1 base, with 7 bases left in between. The CDR3 is 14 residues long. CDR3 region: CASSFDHSGNTIYF. CDR3 bases: TGTGCCAGCAGTTTCGACCATTCTGGAAACACCATATATTTT.

The genes are TRBV14 and TRBJ2-3; 8 nucleotides agree with TRBD2. The CDR3 is 15 residues long. Germline loops: CDR1 SGHDN, CDR2 FVKESK. The J segment lost 6 bases and the V segment lost 1 base, leaving 6 bases of the junction unmatched. The CDR3 nucleotides read TGTGCCAGCAGCCAAGTAGCGGGACTCCAGGATACGCAGTATTTT. The encoded protein is CASSQVAGLQDTQYF.

V is TRBV27 and J is TRBJ1-1; possible D gene TRBD1, 6 bases. The CDR3 loop spans 15 amino acids. Germline CDR1 is MNHEY and CDR2 is SMNVEV (reference sequence). Trimming took off 5 bases at V and 0 bases at J, with 13 bases between the two ends. The CDR3 sequence is CASSIMTGLNTEAFF. DNA of the CDR3: TGTGCCAGCAGTATAATGACAGGATTGAACACTGAAGCTTTCTTT.

The rearrangement joins TRBV10-2 to TRBJ1-4, with TRBD1 identical over 7 bases. Germline V gives CDR1 WSHSY, CDR2 SAAADI. The CDR3 contains 15 residues. V lost 1 base, J lost 8 bases, and 7 bases stayed unmatched. The CDR3 nucleotides read TGCGCCAGCAGTGAGTGGCAGGGGGTCGCGGAAAAACTGTTTTTT. It encodes CASSEWQGVAEKLFF.

CDR3 in amino acids: CASSDGQGNNEQFF. The DNA for the CDR3 is TGTGCCAGCAGCGACGGTCAGGGTAACAATGAGCAGTTCTTC. The rearrangement uses TRBV7-9 and TRBJ2-1, with a tentative D call TRBD1 (5 bases). Germline values: CDR1 SEHNR, CDR2 FQNEAQ (reference sequence). There are 14 residues in the CDR3. Deletions cut 5 bases from V and 5 bases from J, with 13 bases between.

Only one count was recorded for this clone. This CDR3 is also generated by other DNA sequences in the sample. This chain links TRBV14 with TRBJ1-1; D is uncertain. The V end was cut by 4 bases, the J end by 1 base, with 7 bases between. Per germline, CDR1 SGHDN and CDR2 FVKESK. This CDR3 comprises 13 residues. The CDR3 bases are TGTGCCAGCAGCCTTGGACCGAACACTGAAGCTTTCTTT. Its protein product is CASSLGPNTEAFF.

The chain couples TRBV10-1 to TRBJ2-7; no clear D. Deletions cut 6 bases from V and 2 bases from J, with 14 bases between. CDR1 is WNHNN, CDR2 SYGVQD, per germline (reference sequence). CDR3 length equals 14 residues. The CDR3 here is CASSANMRPYEQYF. In nucleotides, the CDR3 is TGCGCCAGCAGCGCAAACATGAGGCCCTACGAGCAGTACTTC.

The chain recombines TRBV15 with TRBJ2-7; 10 bases line up with TRBD2. V dropped 0 bases and J dropped 0; count of bases not matched to a gene: 8. Germline CDR1 and CDR2: LNHNV and YYDKDF (reference sequence). CDR3 length: 18 residues. Written as DNA, the CDR3 is TGTGCCACCAGCAGAGATCGGGGTAGCGGGAGGCCCTCCTACGAGCAGTACTTC. It encodes CATSRDRGSGRPSYEQYF. The variable domain in full, with the rest retrieved from reference TRBV15 and TRBJ2-7, is DAMVIQNPRYQVTQFGKPVTLSCSQTLNHNVMYWYQQKSSQAPKLLFHYYDKDFNNEADTPDNFQSRRPNTSFCFLDIRSPGLGDTAMYLCATSRDRGSGRPSYEQYFGPGTRLTVT.